This TCR beta chain was profiled in a study of CD8 T cells in ankylosing spondylitis. Study-wide findings and caveats: It appeared that ankylosing spondylitis blood was characterized by a TCR beta motif of under ten highly homologous variants.

A single record per CDR3 protein comes from TCRdb applying MiXCR to the 5' RACE reads. The data contain 300,000 to 350,000 distinct CDR3 sequences, approximately 10% of them seen just once; the ten biggest clones take up about a tenth. This clonotype was counted at least ten times. Its antigen is still unknown. The CDR3 consists of 15 residues. Germline CDR1 DFQATT, CDR2 SNEGSKA (reference sequence). With 3 bases removed from V and 6 bases from J, the gap between germline ends came to 17 bases. This clonotype was sampled from a female donor with ankylosing spondylitis or in good health (not recorded which). The chain uses TRBV20-1 and TRBJ1-4; D not resolved. Material: blood, either unsorted or a sorted T cell fraction (not recorded which). CDR3 amino acids: CSARNDWGGDEKLFF. As DNA, the CDR3 is TGCAGTGCTAGGAACGACTGGGGAGGTGATGAAAAACTGTTTTTT.